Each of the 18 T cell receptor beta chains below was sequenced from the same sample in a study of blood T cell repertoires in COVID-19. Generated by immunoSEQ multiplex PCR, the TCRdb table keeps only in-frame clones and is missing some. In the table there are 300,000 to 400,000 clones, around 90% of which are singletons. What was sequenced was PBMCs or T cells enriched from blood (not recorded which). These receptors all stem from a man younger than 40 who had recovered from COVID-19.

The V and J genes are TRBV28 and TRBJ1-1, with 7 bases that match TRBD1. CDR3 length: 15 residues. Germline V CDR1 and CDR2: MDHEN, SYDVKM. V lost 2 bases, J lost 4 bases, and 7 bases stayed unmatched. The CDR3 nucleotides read TGTGCCAGCAGTTTAAGGAGACAGGGCTTCACTGAAGCTTTCTTT. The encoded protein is CASSLRRQGFTEAFF.

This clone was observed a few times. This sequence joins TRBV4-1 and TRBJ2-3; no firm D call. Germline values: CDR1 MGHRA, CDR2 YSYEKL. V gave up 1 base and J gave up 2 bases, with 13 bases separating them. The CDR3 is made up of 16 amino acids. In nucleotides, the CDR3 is TGCGCCAGCAGCCAAGCATACCGGGTGGACACAGATACGCAGTATTTT. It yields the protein CASSQAYRVDTDTQYF.

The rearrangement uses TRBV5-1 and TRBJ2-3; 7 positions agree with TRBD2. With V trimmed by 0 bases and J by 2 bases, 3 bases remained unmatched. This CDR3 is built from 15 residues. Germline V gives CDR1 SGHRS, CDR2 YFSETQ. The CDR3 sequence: CASSLVGGTTDTQYF. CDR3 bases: TGCGCCAGCAGCTTGGTCGGGGGGACCACAGATACGCAGTATTTT.

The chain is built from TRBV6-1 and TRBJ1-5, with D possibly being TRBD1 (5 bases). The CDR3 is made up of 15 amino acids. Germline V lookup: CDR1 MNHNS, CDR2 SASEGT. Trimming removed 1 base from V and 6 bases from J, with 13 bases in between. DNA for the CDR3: TGTGCCAGCAGTGAAGACAGACGGGGGGGTCAGCCCCAGCATTTT. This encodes CASSEDRRGGQPQHF.

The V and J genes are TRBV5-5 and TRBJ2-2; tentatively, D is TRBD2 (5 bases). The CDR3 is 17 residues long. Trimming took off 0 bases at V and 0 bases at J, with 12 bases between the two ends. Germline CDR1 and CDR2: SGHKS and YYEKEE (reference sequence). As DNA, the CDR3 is TGTGCCAGCAGCTTGGGGGAGCGGACCGCGAACACCGGGGAGCTGTTTTTT. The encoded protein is CASSLGERTANTGELFF.

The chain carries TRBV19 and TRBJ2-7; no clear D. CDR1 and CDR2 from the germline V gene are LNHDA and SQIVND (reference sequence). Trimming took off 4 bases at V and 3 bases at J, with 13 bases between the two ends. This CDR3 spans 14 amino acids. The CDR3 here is CASSKAQNSYEQYF. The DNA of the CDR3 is TGTGCCAGTAGTAAGGCACAGAATAGCTACGAGCAGTACTTC.

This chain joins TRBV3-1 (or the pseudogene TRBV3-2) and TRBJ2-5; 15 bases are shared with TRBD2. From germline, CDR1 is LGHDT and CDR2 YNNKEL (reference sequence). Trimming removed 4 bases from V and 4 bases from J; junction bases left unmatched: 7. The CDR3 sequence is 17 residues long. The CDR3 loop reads CASSPRTSGGAGETQYF. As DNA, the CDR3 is TGTGCCAGCAGCCCTAGGACTAGCGGGGGGGCCGGAGAGACCCAGTACTTC.

The CDR3 DNA sequence: TGTGCCAGCAGGGAACTAGCGGGGGGGCCCTACAATGAGCAGTTCTTC. It codes for CASRELAGGPYNEQFF. The chain uses TRBV6-1 and TRBJ2-1; TRBD2 aligns across 13 bases. The V and J ends lost 6 bases and 2 bases, in that order; junction bases with no gene match: 4. The CDR3 runs 16 residues. From germline, CDR1 is MNHNS and CDR2 SASEGT.

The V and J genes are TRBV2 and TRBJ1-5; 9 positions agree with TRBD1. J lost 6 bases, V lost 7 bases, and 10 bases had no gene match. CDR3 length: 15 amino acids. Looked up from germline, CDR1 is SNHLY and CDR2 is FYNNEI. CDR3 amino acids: CASTKDRGRSQPQHF. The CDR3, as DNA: TGTGCCAGCACGAAGGACAGGGGACGGTCTCAGCCCCAGCATTTT.

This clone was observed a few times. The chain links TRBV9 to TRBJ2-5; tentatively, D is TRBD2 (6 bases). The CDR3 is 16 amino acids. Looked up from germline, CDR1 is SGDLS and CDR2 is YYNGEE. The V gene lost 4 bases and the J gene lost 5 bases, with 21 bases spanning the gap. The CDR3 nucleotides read TGTGCCAGCAGCCGCCTACTTCCAGGGAGCGGGGAGACCCAGTACTTC. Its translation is CASSRLLPGSGETQYF.

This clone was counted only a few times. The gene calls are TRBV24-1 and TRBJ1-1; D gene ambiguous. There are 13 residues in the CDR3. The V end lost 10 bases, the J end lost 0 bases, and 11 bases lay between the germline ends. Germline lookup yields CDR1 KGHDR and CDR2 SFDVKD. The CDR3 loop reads CATERVLNTEAFF. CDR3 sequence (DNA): TGTGCCACTGAGCGGGTTTTGAACACTGAAGCTTTCTTT.

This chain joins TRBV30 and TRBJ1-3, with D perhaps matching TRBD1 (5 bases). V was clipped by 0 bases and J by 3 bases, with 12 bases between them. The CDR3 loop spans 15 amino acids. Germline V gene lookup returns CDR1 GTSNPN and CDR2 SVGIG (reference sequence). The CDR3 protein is CAWSVPRGFGNTIYF. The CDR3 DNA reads TGTGCCTGGAGTGTACCACGGGGGTTTGGAAACACCATATATTTT.

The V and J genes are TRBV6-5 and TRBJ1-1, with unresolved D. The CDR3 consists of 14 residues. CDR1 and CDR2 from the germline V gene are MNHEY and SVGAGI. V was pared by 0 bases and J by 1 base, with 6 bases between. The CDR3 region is CASSYSPGNTEAFF. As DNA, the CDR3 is TGTGCCAGCAGTTACTCCCCAGGGAACACTGAAGCTTTCTTT.

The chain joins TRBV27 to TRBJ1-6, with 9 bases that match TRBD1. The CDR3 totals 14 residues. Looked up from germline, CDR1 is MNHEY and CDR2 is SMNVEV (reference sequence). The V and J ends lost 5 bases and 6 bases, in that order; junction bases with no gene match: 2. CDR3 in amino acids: CASSNRGPNSPLHF. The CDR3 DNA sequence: TGTGCCAGCAGTAACAGGGGGCCTAATTCACCCCTCCACTTT.

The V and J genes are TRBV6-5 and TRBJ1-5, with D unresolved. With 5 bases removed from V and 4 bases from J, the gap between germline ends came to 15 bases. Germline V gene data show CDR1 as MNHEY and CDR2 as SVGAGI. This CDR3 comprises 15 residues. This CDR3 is CASSPVTVRNQPQHF. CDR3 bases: TGTGCCAGCAGTCCGGTTACCGTGAGAAATCAGCCCCAGCATTTT.

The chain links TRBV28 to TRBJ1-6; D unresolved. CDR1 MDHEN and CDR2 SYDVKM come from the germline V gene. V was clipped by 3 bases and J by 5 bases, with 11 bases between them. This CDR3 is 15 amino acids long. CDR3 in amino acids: CASSFGGVDNSPLHF. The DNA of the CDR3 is TGTGCCAGCAGTTTTGGAGGTGTGGATAATTCACCCCTCCACTTT. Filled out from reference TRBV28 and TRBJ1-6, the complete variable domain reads DVKVTQSSRYLVKRTGEKVFLECVQDMDHENMFWYRQDPGLGLRLIYFSYDVKMKEKGDIPEGYSVSREKKERFSLILESASTNQTSMYLCASSFGGVDNSPLHFGNGTRLTVT.

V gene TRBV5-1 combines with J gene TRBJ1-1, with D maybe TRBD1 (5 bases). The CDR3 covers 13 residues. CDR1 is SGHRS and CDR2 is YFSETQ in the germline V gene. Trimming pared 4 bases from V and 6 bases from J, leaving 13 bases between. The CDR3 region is CASSLAGGAEAFF. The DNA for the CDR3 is TGCGCCAGCAGCCTGGCGGGGGGTGCTGAAGCTTTCTTT.

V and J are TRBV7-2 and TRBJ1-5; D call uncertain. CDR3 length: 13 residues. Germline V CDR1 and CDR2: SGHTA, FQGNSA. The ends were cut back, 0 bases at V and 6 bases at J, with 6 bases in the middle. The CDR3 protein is CASSLAISQPQHF. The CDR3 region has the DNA TGTGCCAGCAGCTTAGCAATTAGTCAGCCCCAGCATTTT.